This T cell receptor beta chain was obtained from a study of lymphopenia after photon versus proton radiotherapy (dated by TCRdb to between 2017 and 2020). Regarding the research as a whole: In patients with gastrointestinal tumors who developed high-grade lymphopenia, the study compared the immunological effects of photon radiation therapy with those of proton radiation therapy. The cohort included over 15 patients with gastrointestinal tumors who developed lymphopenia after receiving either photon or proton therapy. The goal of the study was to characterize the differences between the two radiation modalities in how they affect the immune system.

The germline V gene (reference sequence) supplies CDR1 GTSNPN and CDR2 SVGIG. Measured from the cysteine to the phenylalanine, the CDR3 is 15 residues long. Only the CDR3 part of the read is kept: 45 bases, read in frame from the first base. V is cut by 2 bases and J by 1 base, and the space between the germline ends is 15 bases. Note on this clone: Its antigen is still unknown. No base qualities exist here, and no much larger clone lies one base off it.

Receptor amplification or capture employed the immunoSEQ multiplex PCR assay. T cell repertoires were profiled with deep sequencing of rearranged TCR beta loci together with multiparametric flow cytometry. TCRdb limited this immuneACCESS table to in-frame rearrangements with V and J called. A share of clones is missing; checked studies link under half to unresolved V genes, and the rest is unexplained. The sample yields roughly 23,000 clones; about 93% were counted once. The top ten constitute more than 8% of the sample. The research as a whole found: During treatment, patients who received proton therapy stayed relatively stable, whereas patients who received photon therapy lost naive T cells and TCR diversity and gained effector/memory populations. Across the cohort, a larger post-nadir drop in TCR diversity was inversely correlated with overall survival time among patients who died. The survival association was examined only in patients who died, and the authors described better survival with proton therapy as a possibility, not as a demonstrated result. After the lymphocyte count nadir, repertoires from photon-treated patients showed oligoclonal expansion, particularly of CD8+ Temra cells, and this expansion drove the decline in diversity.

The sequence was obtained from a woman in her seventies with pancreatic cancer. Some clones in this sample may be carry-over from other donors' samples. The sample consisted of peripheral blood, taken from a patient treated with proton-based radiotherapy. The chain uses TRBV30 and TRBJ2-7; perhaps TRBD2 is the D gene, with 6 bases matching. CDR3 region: CAWSTGRGISYEQYF. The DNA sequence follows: TGTGCCTGGAGTACTGGTCGGGGGATTTCCTACGAGCAGTACTTC.